Below are 32 T cell receptor beta chains sequenced from a single sample in a study of CD8 T cells in Susac syndrome (dated by TCRdb to the late 2010s). Libraries were made using the immunoSEQ multiplex PCR assay. RNA was extracted using the RNeasy kit, and roughly 0.45 to 1 microgram was reverse transcribed with random hexamers. TCRdb passed the public sequencing reads through fastp at Q25 and MiXCR, retaining productive beta sequences. One record per CDR3 amino acid sequence lists the most common genes and DNA. Recorded for this sample are about 120,000 distinct CDR3 sequences; roughly 94% of them occurred a single time. In total, the top ten clones hold more than 0.095% of the sample. Source material: CD4+ T cells from PBMCs. Receptors originate from a human donor in good health.

The J gene is TRBJ1-2, the V gene TRBV12-3 or TRBV12-4; maybe TRBD1 (5 bases). This CDR3 is 14 amino acids long. V gave up 7 bases and J gave up 4 bases, with 16 bases separating them. The CDR3 loop is CASTRGEGPYGYTF. CDR3 coding DNA: TGTGCCAGCACCCGAGGGGAGGGGCCCTATGGCTACACCTTC.

The rearrangement uses TRBV20-1 and TRBJ2-7, with D possibly matching TRBD2 (5 bases). Germline V CDR1 and CDR2: DFQATT, SNEGSKA (reference sequence). V dropped 5 bases and J dropped 3 bases, with 14 bases sitting between them. The CDR3 spans 13 residues. The CDR3 sequence is CSAGERTDYEQYF. The CDR3 bases are TGCAGTGCTGGGGAGAGAACGGACTACGAGCAGTACTTC.

The rearrangement uses TRBV6-6 and TRBJ1-2; D unclear. The CDR3 has 13 amino acids. V was shortened by 8 bases and J by 2 bases, with 12 bases between the two germline ends. The germline CDR1 and CDR2 sequences are MNHNY and SVGAGI (reference sequence). The CDR3 reads CASGREVNYGYTF. DNA for the CDR3: TGTGCCAGCGGAAGAGAAGTCAACTATGGCTACACCTTC.

The V and J genes are TRBV5-1 and TRBJ2-7; D tentatively fits TRBD1 or TRBD2 (5 bases each). The V gene lost 1 base and the J gene lost 0 bases, with 14 bases spanning the gap. Per germline, CDR1 SGHRS and CDR2 YFSETQ. This CDR3 is 16 amino acids long. In nucleotides, the CDR3 is TGCGCCAGCAGCTTGTTGGGGGATCCAAGCTCCTACGAGCAGTACTTC. Its protein is CASSLLGDPSSYEQYF.

Only one count was recorded for this clonotype. The CDR3 coding sequence is TGCAGTGCTAGAGGCTCCGGATTCTCCGTCGGGACCCAGTACTTC. Residues: CSARGSGFSVGTQYF. This rearrangement joins TRBV20-1 to TRBJ2-5; D remains unclear. Germline V gene lookup returns CDR1 DFQATT and CDR2 SNEGSKA (reference sequence). The V end was cut by 1 base, the J end by 7 bases, with 19 bases between. There are 15 residues in the CDR3.

The chain has TRBV18 and TRBJ1-1; TRBD1 might be the D (5 bases). In germline, CDR1 is KGHSH, CDR2 LQKENI. The CDR3 is 14 amino acids. V was shortened by 3 bases and J by 0 bases, with 8 bases between the two germline ends. The CDR3 is CASSPGTLNTEAFF. The CDR3, as DNA: TGTGCCAGCTCACCTGGGACTCTGAACACTGAAGCTTTCTTT.

This chain's CDR3 is CASRGVAGRNEQYF. The CDR3 DNA reads TGTGCCAGCAGGGGGGTAGCGGGTCGGAACGAGCAGTACTTC. The J gene is TRBJ2-7, the V gene TRBV2; the match to TRBD2 covers 7 bases. CDR1 and CDR2 (germline): SNHLY, FYNNEI. V was pared by 6 bases and J by 5 bases, with 10 bases of the junction left unmatched. This CDR3 has 14 residues.

This chain links TRBV6-2 or TRBV6-3 with TRBJ2-6; D not certain. Germline V CDR1 and CDR2: MNHEY, SVGEGT. V lost 6 bases and J 2 bases, leaving 5 bases between the germline ends. The CDR3 is 13 amino acids. The CDR3, as DNA: TGTGCCAGCAGCAATCCTGGGGCCAACGTCCTGACTTTC. The encoded protein is CASSNPGANVLTF.

This chain links TRBV18 with TRBJ2-3; D perhaps matches TRBD1 (6 bases). The CDR3 extends over 15 amino acids. Germline V gene lookup returns CDR1 KGHSH and CDR2 LQKENI. The V end lost 6 bases, the J end lost 3 bases, and 16 bases lay between the germline ends. CDR3 nucleotides: TGTGCCAGCTCGGGCGGACAGCTACTAACAGATACGCAGTATTTT. Translated: CASSGGQLLTDTQYF.

CDR3 bases: TGCAGTGCTATAGGTGGACGGGAGGGTGAGACCCAGTACTTC. Translated, it gives CSAIGGREGETQYF. The V call is TRBV20-1, the J call TRBJ2-5; 8 nucleotides line up with TRBD2. Germline V gives CDR1 DFQATT, CDR2 SNEGSKA (reference sequence). The length of the CDR3 is 14 residues. V was pared by 4 bases and J by 5 bases, with 9 bases of the junction left unmatched.

This chain joins TRBV5-1 and TRBJ2-1; D may correspond to TRBD1 or TRBD2 (5 bases each). The V end lost 0 bases, the J end lost 3 bases, and 10 bases lay between the germline ends. CDR3 length equals 15 residues. Germline V gene data show CDR1 as SGHRS and CDR2 as YFSETQ. As DNA, the CDR3 is TGCGCCAGCAGCTTGGCGGGGCAGGACTACAATGAGCAGTTCTTC. Protein sequence: CASSLAGQDYNEQFF.

This clonotype was recorded only once. V is TRBV5-6 and J is TRBJ2-1; 9 bases map to TRBD1. The CDR3 has 15 amino acids. J lost 2 bases, V lost 2 bases, and 2 bases had no gene match. CDR1 is SGHDT and CDR2 is YYEEEE in the germline V gene. CDR3: CASSLGDRAYNEQFF. DNA of the CDR3: TGTGCCAGCAGCTTAGGGGACAGGGCCTACAATGAGCAGTTCTTC.

The J gene is TRBJ2-2, the V gene TRBV4-3, with 8 bases fitting TRBD2. The CDR3 spans 18 residues. The trim removed 0 bases at V and 2 bases at J, leaving 8 bases unmatched. From germline, CDR1 is LGHNA and CDR2 YSLEER. CDR3 in DNA: TGCGCCAGCAGCCAAGAAGGTCTAGCGGGCAGTAACACCGGGGAGCTGTTTTTT. Translating gives CASSQEGLAGSNTGELFF.

This chain joins TRBV7-3 and TRBJ1-2, with a possible D match to TRBD1 (6 bases). Trimming took off 5 bases at V and 4 bases at J, with 11 bases between the two ends. CDR1 SGHTA and CDR2 FQGTGA come from the germline V gene. CDR3 length: 13 amino acids. The CDR3 loop reads CASSVRGGYGYTF. CDR3 coding DNA: TGTGCCAGCAGCGTCAGGGGAGGCTATGGCTACACCTTC. Combining the CDR3 with reference TRBV7-3 and TRBJ1-2 gives the whole variable domain GAGVSQTPSNKVTEKGKYVELRCDPISGHTALYWYRQSLGQGPEFLIYFQGTGAADDSGLPNDRFFAVRPEGSVSTLKIQRTERGDSAVYLCASSVRGGYGYTFGSGTRLTVV.

The chain uses TRBV18 and TRBJ2-1, with a tentative D call TRBD1 (6 bases). Trimming took 3 bases from V and 6 from J, leaving 24 bases between them. The CDR3 is 18 residues long. CDR1 KGHSH and CDR2 LQKENI come from the germline V gene. The CDR3 sequence: CASSPRDTGVGGFNEQFF. CDR3 nucleotides: TGTGCCAGCTCACCTCGGGACACCGGCGTAGGGGGATTCAATGAGCAGTTCTTC.

The rearrangement uses TRBV6-2 or TRBV6-3 and TRBJ1-5; no reliable D call. The germline gives CDR1 MNHEY, CDR2 SVGEGT. Trimming stripped 6 bases from V and 5 bases from J, with 14 bases between. CDR3 size: 14 residues. The CDR3 loop is CASSLLGWDQPQHF. The CDR3 DNA reads TGTGCCAGCAGCCTACTCGGATGGGATCAGCCCCAGCATTTT.

This chain uses TRBV13 with TRBJ2-7, with D unclear. The ends were cut back, 7 bases at V and 0 bases at J, with 10 bases in the middle. The CDR3 runs to 13 residues. Germline V gene lookup returns CDR1 PRHDT and CDR2 FYEKMQ (reference sequence). The CDR3 here is CASTDLGSYEQYF. The CDR3 DNA follows: TGTGCCAGCACCGACCTGGGCTCCTACGAGCAGTACTTC.

The chain has TRBV7-3 and TRBJ2-5; the D call may be TRBD1 or TRBD2 (5 bases each). The CDR3 consists of 15 residues. V was shortened by 1 base and J by 1 base, with 10 bases between the two germline ends. CDR1 and CDR2 from the germline V gene are SGHTA and FQGTGA. CDR3 residues: CASSLRGFGQETQYF. As DNA, the CDR3 is TGTGCCAGCAGCTTAAGGGGGTTCGGCCAAGAGACCCAGTACTTC.

The chain uses TRBV5-5 and TRBJ2-5; D remains ambiguous. V was pared by 0 bases and J by 0 bases, with 9 bases between. This CDR3 spans 15 amino acids. Germline CDR1 is SGHKS and CDR2 is YYEKEE (reference sequence). The CDR3 bases are TGTGCCAGCAGCTTGGTACTCTACAACCAAGAGACCCAGTACTTC. Encoded protein: CASSLVLYNQETQYF.

This chain links TRBV5-1 with TRBJ2-6; no clear D. The germline V gene has CDR1 SGHRS and CDR2 YFSETQ. The CDR3 extends over 16 amino acids. The V and J ends lost 2 bases and 3 bases respectively, with 12 bases between them. The CDR3 DNA reads as TGCGCCAGCAGCTTAGGAACTTTCGGTGGGGCCAACGTCCTGACTTTC. Amino acids: CASSLGTFGGANVLTF.

The J gene is TRBJ2-5, the V gene TRBV12-3 or TRBV12-4; D may be TRBD1 (5 bases). Trimming left V 2 bases short and J 3 bases short, with 7 bases between. CDR3 length equals 13 residues. The CDR3 nucleotides are TGTGCCAGCAGTTTATGGACAAAAGAGACCCAGTACTTC. Translated, it gives CASSLWTKETQYF.

The chain employs TRBV2 and TRBJ2-7; the match to TRBD2 covers 8 bases. Trimming took 6 bases from V and 6 from J; bases not matched to a gene: 10. This CDR3 contains 14 residues. Germline values: CDR1 SNHLY, CDR2 FYNNEI. The DNA for the CDR3 is TGTGCCAGCAGCTACGGGGGGGGGCGCCGCGAGCAGTACTTC. It translates to CASSYGGGRREQYF.

The V call is TRBV4-2, the J call TRBJ2-7; tentatively, D is TRBD1 or TRBD2 (5 bases each). The CDR3 contains 15 residues. Looked up from germline, CDR1 is LGHNA and CDR2 is YNFKEQ. V lost 1 base and J 0 bases, leaving 10 bases between the germline ends. In DNA, the CDR3 is TGTGCCAGCAGCCAAGGGGCAGGGACCTCCTACGAGCAGTACTTC. This codes for CASSQGAGTSYEQYF.

The gene calls are TRBV6-5 and TRBJ2-1; D perhaps matches TRBD1 (6 bases). Germline V CDR1 and CDR2: MNHEY, SVGAGI. The length of the CDR3 is 15 residues. V gave up 7 bases and J gave up 5 bases, with 18 bases separating them. The CDR3 DNA reads TGTGCCAGCACCTCGGGGCAGGGGATCAACAATGAGCAGTTCTTC. Translating it yields CASTSGQGINNEQFF.

This rearrangement joins TRBV29-1 to TRBJ2-3, with 7 bases identical to TRBD2. J lost 2 bases, V lost 6 bases, and 14 bases had no gene match. The CDR3 length is 16 residues. CDR1 is SQVTM and CDR2 is ANQGSEA in the germline V gene. CDR3 sequence (DNA): TGCAGCGTGGGTCGGGTCCTAGCGGTAGACACAGATACGCAGTATTTT. It translates to CSVGRVLAVDTDTQYF.

The J gene is TRBJ2-5, the V gene TRBV9, with D unresolved. Germline assignment: CDR1 SGDLS and CDR2 YYNGEE. The CDR3 is 13 amino acids. The V and J ends lost 0 bases and 4 bases respectively, with 7 bases between them. The CDR3 reads CASSVGFRETQYF. The CDR3 DNA reads TGTGCCAGCAGCGTAGGGTTCCGAGAGACCCAGTACTTC. The full variable domain, in which reference TRBV9 and TRBJ2-5 provide the parts outside the CDR3, is DSGVTQTPKHLITATGQRVTLRCSPRSGDLSVYWYQQSLDQGLQFLIQYYNGEERAKGNILERFSAQQFPDLHSELNLSSLELGDSALYFCASSVGFRETQYFGPGTRLLVL.

V is TRBV28 and J is TRBJ2-7; 7 bases agree with TRBD2. The junction had 13 bases not matched to a gene; V was cut back by 7 bases and J by 4 bases. CDR1 MDHEN and CDR2 SYDVKM come from the germline V gene. The CDR3 is 15 residues long. CDR3 loop: CASTSSGEGTYEQYF. The CDR3, as DNA: TGTGCCAGCACCTCCTCTGGGGAGGGGACTTACGAGCAGTACTTC.

The chain joins TRBV15 to TRBJ2-5; D is perhaps TRBD1 (5 bases). CDR1 is LNHNV and CDR2 is YYDKDF in the germline V gene (reference sequence). The CDR3 sequence is 13 residues long. The germline V and J ends were trimmed by 4 bases and 4 bases, with 10 bases remaining between them. The CDR3 loop is CATSKGQGETQYF. CDR3 in DNA: TGTGCCACCAGCAAGGGTCAGGGAGAGACCCAGTACTTC.

The chain couples TRBV7-2 to TRBJ2-7; D perhaps matches TRBD2 (5 bases). The CDR3 covers 12 residues. V was clipped by 5 bases and J by 6 bases, with 11 bases between them. Germline V gene data show CDR1 as SGHTA and CDR2 as FQGNSA. In DNA, the CDR3 is TGTGCCAGCAGCCCCCAAGGACTCGAGCAGTACTTC. Its protein product is CASSPQGLEQYF.

The J gene is TRBJ1-1, the V gene TRBV18; tentative D call: TRBD1 (5 bases). The ends were cut back, 6 bases at V and 1 base at J, with 15 bases in the middle. From germline, CDR1 is KGHSH and CDR2 LQKENI. The CDR3 extends over 15 amino acids. CDR3 protein: CASSPAGRKNTEAFF. CDR3 bases: TGTGCCAGCTCGCCCGCGGGACGGAAGAACACTGAAGCTTTCTTT.

The genes are TRBV6-5 and TRBJ2-7, with a possible D match to TRBD1 (5 bases). The V gene lost 5 bases and the J gene lost 0 bases, with 11 bases spanning the gap. Germline loops: CDR1 MNHEY, CDR2 SVGAGI. The CDR3 covers 14 residues. DNA for the CDR3: TGTGCCAGCAGTCGACAGCTAGACTCCTACGAGCAGTACTTC. This translates into CASSRQLDSYEQYF.

This chain joins TRBV5-1 and TRBJ2-3, with 8 nucleotides matching TRBD2. The germline V gene encodes CDR1 SGHRS and CDR2 YFSETQ. This CDR3 has 14 amino acids. Losses at the gene ends were 4 bases for V and 2 bases for J; bases not matched to a gene: 3. The CDR3 sequence: CASSQRENTDTQYF. The CDR3, as DNA: TGCGCCAGCAGCCAGCGGGAGAACACAGATACGCAGTATTTT. Full variable domain (rest looked up from reference TRBV5-1 and TRBJ2-3): KAGVTQTPRYLIKTRGQQVTLSCSPISGHRSVSWYQQTPGQGLQFLFEYFSETQRNKGNFPGRFSGRQFSNSRSEMNVSTLELGDSALYLCASSQRENTDTQYFGPGTRLTVL.